This entry features one T cell receptor (beta chain) sequence. As processed by the authors: Amplification of reference gene primers was used by the study to estimate nucleated cell counts. This table comes from immunoSEQ multiplex PCR, and its TCRdb copy is limited to in-frame clones, with some not included. V and J calls and clone size are those listed in that table; D and trimming were worked out from the DNA. The sample includes a few hundred thousand clones, 85% to 90% of them seen just once. Looked up from germline, CDR1 is SGHTA and CDR2 is FQGNSA. This CDR3 spans 14 amino acids. J lost 3 bases, V lost 2 bases, and 1 base had no gene match. This sample is part of a study of blood T cell repertoires in COVID-19. Study-wide context: Acute and convalescent COVID-19 specimens originated in the United States, Italy and Spain. The cDNA or gDNA used as material had been derived from T cells, B-cell-depleted T cells, or PBMCs.

The sequence was obtained from a woman between 25 and 40 years old with COVID-19, enrolled during active disease. The chain recombines TRBV7-2 with TRBJ2-3; the match to TRBD1 covers 8 bases. The sequencing sample was made of peripheral blood. This CDR3 reads CASSLWTGTDTQYF. The DNA of the CDR3 is TGTGCCAGCAGCTTATGGACAGGGACAGATACGCAGTATTTT.